Many counts were recorded for the clone carrying this T cell receptor (beta chain). What it recognizes is unknown. Authors of the study amplified TCR beta CDR3 regions from RNA transcripts. The TCR CDR3 first-round RT-PCR relied on the HTBI primer set. TCRdb processed the multiplex PCR reads anew with MiXCR; each CDR3 protein has one entry. The repertoire has roughly 550,000 distinct CDR3 sequences, roughly 16% of them found once; the top ten carry 29%. Duration under 3 months, a NOSPECS grade of at least 4, and a Clinical Activity Score of at least 3 characterized the ophthalmopathy patients. The V segment lost 5 bases and the J segment 5 bases; nucleotides outside the gene matches: 8. This CDR3 has 14 residues. Germline CDR1 and CDR2: LGHDT and YNNKEL (reference sequence). This sample is drawn from a study of T cells in Graves' hyperthyroidism and ophthalmopathy. Findings and caveats of the study: The model's output predicted ophthalmopathy at a median of 6.5 months prior to onset.

Sequenced input: blood. The receptor comes from a woman in her twenties or thirties with Graves' ophthalmopathy. The V gene is TRBV3-1, the J gene TRBJ2-7; TRBD1 agrees at 8 bases. CDR3 coding DNA: TGTGCCAGCAGCGACAGGGGATCAGTGGACGAGCAGTACTTC. Its protein is CASSDRGSVDEQYF.